The clone carrying this T cell receptor (beta chain) came up many times. This sample is part of a study of CD8+CD57+ T cells in acquired aplastic anemia. For the study at large: Isolated CD4+ and CD8+ cells, once sorted, yielded DNA averaging about 3.2 ug.

The CDR3 runs to 15 residues. V gave up 2 bases and J gave up 0 bases; unmatched junction bases: 3. Researchers used genomic DNA as the template to profile TCR beta VDJ and CDR3. Via MiXCR, TCRdb re-called the reads, giving one row per CDR3 protein. The sample lists around 120,000 distinct CDR3 sequences, over 30% seen once, with over 2% in the top ten. Patients who underwent sequencing had shown CD8+CD57+ cell expansion by flow cytometry. There were no patients without severe acquired aplastic anemia. What was sequenced was sorted CD4+, CD8+, or CD8+CD57+ T cells (not recorded which) from PBMCs. This clonotype originated in a human donor with aplastic anemia. The chain joins TRBV12-3 or TRBV12-4 to TRBJ2-5; 7 positions match TRBD2. The CDR3 spells CASSLSSGYQETQYF. In DNA, the CDR3 is TGTGCCAGCAGTTTAAGTAGCGGGTACCAAGAGACCCAGTACTTC.